A single sample gave rise to the 20 T cell receptor beta chains below, sequenced in a study of shared clonotypes between healthy human individuals. Data came from immunoSEQ multiplex PCR; TCRdb stores just in-frame clones and leaves some out. Among fewer than 1.4 million clones, 70% to 80% were seen once, and the ten largest hold 0.5% to 0.65%. The specimen sequenced was memory CD4+ T cells from PBMCs. Stated subset: CD45RA-negative fraction. These receptors were taken from a man younger than 35 in good health. Some clones in this sample may be carry-over from other donors' samples.

The chain recombines TRBV5-1 with TRBJ1-1; D possibly corresponds to TRBD1 (5 bases). V was trimmed by 1 base and J by 4 bases, leaving 17 bases between them. Germline V lookup: CDR1 SGHRS, CDR2 YFSETQ. The CDR3 runs to 16 residues. Here the CDR3 reads CASSLLSWGGATEAFF. For the CDR3, the DNA is TGCGCCAGCAGCTTGTTGTCTTGGGGCGGAGCCACTGAAGCTTTCTTT.

The CDR3: CASKQGADYEQYF. For the CDR3, the DNA is TGTGCCAGTAAACAGGGGGCAGACTACGAGCAGTACTTC. The V gene is TRBV19, the J gene TRBJ2-7; 9 bases line up with TRBD1. The CDR3 totals 13 residues. V gave up 7 bases and J gave up 3 bases; unmatched junction bases: 4. Germline V gives CDR1 LNHDA, CDR2 SQIVND (reference sequence).

This clone has a single count. The rearrangement joins TRBV5-1 to TRBJ2-3; perhaps TRBD1 as D (7 bases). The CDR3 spans 14 residues. CDR1 and CDR2 from the germline V gene are SGHRS and YFSETQ. V lost 3 bases to trimming and J lost 8 bases, with 16 bases between them. As DNA, the CDR3 is TGCGCCAGCAGCTACGGGACAGAGGGGGGTACGCAGTATTTT. It encodes CASSYGTEGGTQYF.

The chain employs TRBV30 and TRBJ1-6; TRBD1 matches at 8 bases. The CDR3 spans 15 residues. The germline gives CDR1 GTSNPN, CDR2 SVGIG (reference sequence). The V gene end was trimmed by 3 bases and the J gene end by 7 bases; junction bases not matched to a gene: 8. The chain's CDR3 is CAWRDRGSGNSPLHF. DNA for the CDR3: TGTGCCTGGAGAGACAGGGGTTCGGGCAATTCACCCCTCCACTTT. The variable domain in full, completed from reference TRBV30 and TRBJ1-6, reads SQTIHQWPATLVQPVGSPLSLECTVEGTSNPNLYWYRQAAGRGLQLLFYSVGIGQISSEVPQNLSASRPQDRQFILSSKKLLLSDSGFYLCAWRDRGSGNSPLHFGNGTRLTVT.

The chain employs TRBV11-2 and TRBJ2-7; D is undetermined. The CDR3 has 16 residues. CDR1 and CDR2 (germline): SGHAT, FQNNGV. Trimming shortened V by 2 bases and J by 5 bases, and 19 bases separated the two germline ends. The CDR3 bases are TGTGCCAGCAGCTTATACGAGGCAAGGGTAGGCGACGAGCAGTACTTC. This sequence encodes CASSLYEARVGDEQYF.

The V and J genes are TRBV4-1 and TRBJ2-2; TRBD2 agrees at 12 bases. The CDR3 runs to 16 residues. The trim removed 4 bases at V and 6 bases at J, leaving 6 bases unmatched. Germline CDR1 reads MGHRA; CDR2 reads YSYEKL. CDR3 nucleotides: TGCGCCAGCAGCCTTCAGACTAGCGGGAGCCCCGGGGAGCTGTTTTTT. Encoded protein: CASSLQTSGSPGELFF.

This clone was counted only a few times. V is TRBV6-6 and J is TRBJ1-2; D remains unclear. Trimming took 2 bases from V and 4 from J, leaving 5 bases between them. Germline V lookup: CDR1 MNHNY, CDR2 SVGAGI (reference sequence). The length of the CDR3 is 12 residues. CDR3 bases: TGTGCCAGCAGTTACGTGGGCTATGGCTACACCTTC. Translation gives CASSYVGYGYTF.

V gene TRBV7-3 combines with J gene TRBJ2-1, with TRBD2 identical over 10 bases. The CDR3 totals 15 residues. Germline CDR1 SGHTA, CDR2 FQGTGA. V shed 5 bases, J shed 4 bases, and the junction held 5 bases outside the gene matches. CDR3 sequence: CASSPIAGGYNEQFF. The CDR3 coding sequence is TGTGCCAGCAGCCCGATAGCGGGAGGATACAATGAGCAGTTCTTC.

The chain couples TRBV7-8 to TRBJ1-2, with a weak D call TRBD1 (5 bases). Deletions cut 1 base from V and 9 bases from J, with 12 bases between. CDR3 length: 13 residues. CDR1 is SGHVS, CDR2 FQNEAQ, per germline. The CDR3 region is CASSLEAGSRYTF. The CDR3 region has the DNA TGTGCCAGCAGCTTAGAGGCAGGGTCGCGCTACACCTTC.

The chain combines TRBV6-5 with TRBJ1-1, with 7 bases fitting TRBD1. The CDR3 is 14 residues long. V shed 5 bases, J shed 0 bases, and the junction held 3 bases outside the gene matches. Germline V gene data show CDR1 as MNHEY and CDR2 as SVGAGI. CDR3 sequence (DNA): TGTGCCAGCAGTAAAGGGGGCCTGAACACTGAAGCTTTCTTT. This sequence encodes CASSKGGLNTEAFF.

The chain combines TRBV7-3 with TRBJ2-5; D remains unclear. The V gene's germline CDR1 is SGHTA and CDR2 FQGTGA. Between the trimmed V and J ends, which lost 2 bases and 5 bases, there was a span of 12 bases. The CDR3 runs 14 residues. The CDR3 protein is CASSLSASTETQYF. The CDR3 DNA reads as TGTGCCAGCAGCTTATCGGCTAGTACGGAGACCCAGTACTTC.

The gene calls are TRBV30 and TRBJ1-4; TRBD1 might be the D (6 bases). CDR3 length equals 14 residues. The germline V and J ends were trimmed by 4 bases and 6 bases, with 15 bases remaining between them. In germline, CDR1 is GTSNPN, CDR2 SVGIG (reference sequence). The CDR3 DNA reads TGTGCCTGGACCGAACAGGGAGGGTATGAAAAACTGTTTTTT. The encoded protein is CAWTEQGGYEKLFF.

This clone was observed a single time. This specimen includes other DNA sequences encoding the same CDR3. The chain uses TRBV28 and TRBJ1-1; D gene uncertain. V lost 2 bases, J lost 1 base, and 8 bases lay in between. Germline assignment: CDR1 MDHEN and CDR2 SYDVKM. The CDR3 has 14 residues. The CDR3 here is CASSLSGRNTEAFF. CDR3 coding DNA: TGTGCCAGCAGTTTAAGCGGCAGGAACACTGAAGCTTTCTTT.

The V gene is TRBV6-5, the J gene TRBJ2-7, with a tentative D call TRBD2 (5 bases). Germline-derived CDR1 and CDR2 are MNHEY and SVGAGI. This CDR3 spans 15 amino acids. V was clipped by 0 bases and J by 5 bases, with 14 bases between them. The CDR3 is CASSYSFPAAHEQYF. The CDR3 nucleotides are TGTGCCAGCAGTTACTCGTTCCCAGCGGCCCACGAGCAGTACTTC.

This chain uses TRBV10-2 with TRBJ2-5; no clear D. The germline CDR1 and CDR2 sequences are WSHSY and SAAADI. Deletions cut 2 bases from V and 1 base from J, with 11 bases between. CDR3 length: 15 amino acids. CDR3 nucleotide sequence: TGCGCCAGCAGTGAGATCGTCGGATCCCAAGAGACCCAGTACTTC. Its translation is CASSEIVGSQETQYF.

The chain links TRBV5-6 to TRBJ2-3; TRBD2 aligns across 13 bases. The V gene end was trimmed by 5 bases and the J gene end by 4 bases; junction bases not matched to a gene: 7. Per the germline V gene, CDR1 is SGHDT and CDR2 is YYEEEE. This CDR3 has 16 residues. The CDR3 DNA is TGTGCCAGCAGGTTCGGACTAGCGGGAGATTCAGATACGCAGTATTTT. It encodes CASRFGLAGDSDTQYF.

The chain is built from TRBV28 and TRBJ1-4, with 10 bases aligning to TRBD1. This CDR3 is 15 amino acids long. In germline, CDR1 is MDHEN, CDR2 SYDVKM. V was clipped by 3 bases and J by 5 bases; unmatched bases: 3. The CDR3 DNA sequence: TGTGCCAGCAGTTTTCAGGGACAGGGGAATGAAAAACTGTTTTTT. It yields the protein CASSFQGQGNEKLFF. Looking up the rest from reference TRBV28 and TRBJ1-4 gives the full variable domain: DVKVTQSSRYLVKRTGEKVFLECVQDMDHENMFWYRQDPGLGLRLIYFSYDVKMKEKGDIPEGYSVSREKKERFSLILESASTNQTSMYLCASSFQGQGNEKLFFGSGTQLSVL.

The chain couples TRBV5-4 to TRBJ2-1, with 14 positions matching TRBD2. Looked up from germline, CDR1 is SGHNT and CDR2 is YYREEE (reference sequence). The ends lost 5 bases at V and 6 bases at J; junction bases unmatched: 10. The CDR3 extends over 17 amino acids. The CDR3 DNA reads TGTGCCAGCAGGGCGGGACTAGCGGGAGAGATAGGCAATGAGCAGTTCTTC. Translation: CASRAGLAGEIGNEQFF.

The chain combines TRBV5-4 with TRBJ2-3; perhaps D is TRBD1 or TRBD2 (6 bases each). Germline V gene data show CDR1 as SGHNT and CDR2 as YYREEE (reference sequence). CDR3 length equals 16 residues. V was pared by 3 bases and J by 5 bases, with 19 bases between. This CDR3 reads CASSYRGSGVRDTQYF. The CDR3 DNA reads TGTGCCAGCAGCTATCGGGGGTCAGGGGTGAGAGATACGCAGTATTTT.

The rearrangement uses TRBV9 and TRBJ2-1; 10 nucleotides match TRBD2. From germline, CDR1 is SGDLS and CDR2 YYNGEE. The V gene end was trimmed by 4 bases and the J gene end by 6 bases; junction bases not matched to a gene: 7. There are 15 residues in the CDR3. This CDR3 reads CASSLSGTSVNEQFF. Here the CDR3 DNA reads TGTGCCAGCAGCCTCTCCGGGACTAGCGTCAATGAGCAGTTCTTC.